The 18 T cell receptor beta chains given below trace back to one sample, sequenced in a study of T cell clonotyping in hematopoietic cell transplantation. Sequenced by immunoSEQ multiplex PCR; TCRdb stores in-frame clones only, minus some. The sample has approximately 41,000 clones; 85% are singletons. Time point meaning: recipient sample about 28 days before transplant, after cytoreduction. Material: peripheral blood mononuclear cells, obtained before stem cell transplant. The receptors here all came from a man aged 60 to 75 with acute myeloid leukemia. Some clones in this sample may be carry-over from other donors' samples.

The CDR3 coding sequence is TGTGCCAGTAGCAAGGGACGGACAGGGGTAGGTCAGCCCCAGCATTTT. Amino acid sequence: CASSKGRTGVGQPQHF. V and J are TRBV19 and TRBJ1-5, with 9 positions matching TRBD1. Trimming cost V 6 bases and J 6 bases; bases outside gene matches: 12. CDR3 size: 16 residues. Germline loops: CDR1 LNHDA, CDR2 SQIVND (reference sequence).

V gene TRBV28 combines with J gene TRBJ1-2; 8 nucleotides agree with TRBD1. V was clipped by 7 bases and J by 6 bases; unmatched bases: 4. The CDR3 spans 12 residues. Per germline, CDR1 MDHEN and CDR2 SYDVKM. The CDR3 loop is CASNTGGNGYTF. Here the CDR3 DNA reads TGTGCCAGCAACACAGGGGGAAATGGCTACACCTTC.

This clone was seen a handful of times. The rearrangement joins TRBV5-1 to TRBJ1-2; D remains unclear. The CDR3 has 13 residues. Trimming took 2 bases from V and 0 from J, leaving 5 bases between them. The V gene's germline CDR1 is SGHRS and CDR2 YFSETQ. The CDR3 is CASSFGSNYGYTF. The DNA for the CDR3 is TGCGCCAGCAGCTTCGGCTCTAACTATGGCTACACCTTC.

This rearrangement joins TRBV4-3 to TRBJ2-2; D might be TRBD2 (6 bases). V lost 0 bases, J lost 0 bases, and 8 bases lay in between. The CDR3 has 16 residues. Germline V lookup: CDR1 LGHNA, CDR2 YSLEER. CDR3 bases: TGCGCCAGCAGCCAAGATACGGGGGCGAACACCGGGGAGCTGTTTTTT. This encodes CASSQDTGANTGELFF.

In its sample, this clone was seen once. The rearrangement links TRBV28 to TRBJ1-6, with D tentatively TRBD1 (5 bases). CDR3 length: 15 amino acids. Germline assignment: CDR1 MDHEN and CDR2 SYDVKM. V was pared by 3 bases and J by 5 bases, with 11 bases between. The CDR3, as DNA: TGTGCCAGCAGTTTGTCCGGGGGGAATAATTCACCCCTCCACTTT. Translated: CASSLSGGNNSPLHF.

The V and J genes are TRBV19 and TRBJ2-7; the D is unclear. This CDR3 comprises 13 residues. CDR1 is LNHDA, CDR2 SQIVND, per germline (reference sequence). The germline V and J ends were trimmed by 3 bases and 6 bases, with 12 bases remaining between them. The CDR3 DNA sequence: TGTGCCAGTAGTATCTCCCCAGTTGTCGAGCAGTACTTC. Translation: CASSISPVVEQYF.

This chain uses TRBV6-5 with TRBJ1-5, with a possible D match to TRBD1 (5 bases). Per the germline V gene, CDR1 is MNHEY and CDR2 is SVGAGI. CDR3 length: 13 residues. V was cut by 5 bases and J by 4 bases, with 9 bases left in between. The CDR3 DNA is TGTGCCAGCAGTAGGTACAGGAATCAGCCCCAGCATTTT. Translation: CASSRYRNQPQHF.

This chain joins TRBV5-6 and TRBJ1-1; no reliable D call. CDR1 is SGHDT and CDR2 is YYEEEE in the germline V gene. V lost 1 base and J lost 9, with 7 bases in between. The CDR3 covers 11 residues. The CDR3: CASSLHSQAFF. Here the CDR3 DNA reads TGTGCCAGCAGCTTGCACAGTCAAGCTTTCTTT. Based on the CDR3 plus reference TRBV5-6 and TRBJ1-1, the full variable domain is DAGVTQSPTHLIKTRGQQVTLRCSPKSGHDTVSWYQQALGQGPQFIFQYYEEEERQRGNFPDRFSGHQFPNYSSELNVNALLLGDSALYLCASSLHSQAFFGQGTRLTVV.

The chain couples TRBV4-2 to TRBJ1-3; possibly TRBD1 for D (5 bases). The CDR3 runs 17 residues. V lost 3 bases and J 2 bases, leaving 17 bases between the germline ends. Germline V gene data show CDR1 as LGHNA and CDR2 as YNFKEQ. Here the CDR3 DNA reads TGTGCCAGCAGCCAGAGCTCTGCTCCGGGACCTGGAAACACCATATATTTT. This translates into CASSQSSAPGPGNTIYF.

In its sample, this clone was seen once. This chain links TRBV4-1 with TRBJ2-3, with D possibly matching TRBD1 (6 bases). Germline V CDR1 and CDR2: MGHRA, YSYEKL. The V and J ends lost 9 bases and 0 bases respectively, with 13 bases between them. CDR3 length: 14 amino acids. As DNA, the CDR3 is TGCGCCAGTGTGGGGGCGCCAAGCACAGATACGCAGTATTTT. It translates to CASVGAPSTDTQYF.

The CDR3 coding sequence is TGCAGCGTTGAAAAGACAGGGGGGTCCTATGGCTACACCTTC. It encodes CSVEKTGGSYGYTF. The chain uses TRBV29-1 and TRBJ1-2, with TRBD1 matching 9 bases. CDR3 size: 14 residues. The germline V gene has CDR1 SQVTM and CDR2 ANQGSEA. V lost 2 bases to trimming and J lost 4 bases; unmatched junction nucleotides: 5.

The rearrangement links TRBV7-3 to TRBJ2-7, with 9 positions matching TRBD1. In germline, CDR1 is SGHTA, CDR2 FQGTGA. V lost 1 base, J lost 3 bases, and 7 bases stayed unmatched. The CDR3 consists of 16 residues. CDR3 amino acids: CASSLRGGTGLYEQYF. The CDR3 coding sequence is TGTGCCAGCAGCTTAAGGGGTGGGACAGGGCTCTACGAGCAGTACTTC.

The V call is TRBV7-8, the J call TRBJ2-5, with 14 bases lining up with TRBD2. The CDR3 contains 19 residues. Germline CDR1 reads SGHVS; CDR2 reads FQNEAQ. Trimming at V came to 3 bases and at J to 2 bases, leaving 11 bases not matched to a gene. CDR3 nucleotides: TGTGCCAGCAGCTTGGGACTGACTAGCGGGGGGGCCAGGCAAGAGACCCAGTACTTC. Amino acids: CASSLGLTSGGARQETQYF.

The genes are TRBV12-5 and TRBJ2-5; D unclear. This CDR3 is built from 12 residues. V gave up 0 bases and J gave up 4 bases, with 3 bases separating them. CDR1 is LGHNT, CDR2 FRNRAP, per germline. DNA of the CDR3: TGTGCTAGTGGTTTGGTACCAGAGACCCAGTACTTC. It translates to CASGLVPETQYF.

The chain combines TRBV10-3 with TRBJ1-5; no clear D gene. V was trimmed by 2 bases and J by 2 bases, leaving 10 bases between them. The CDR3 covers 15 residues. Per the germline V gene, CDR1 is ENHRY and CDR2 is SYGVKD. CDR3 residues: CAISEGGSGNQPQHF. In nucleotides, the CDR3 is TGTGCCATCAGTGAGGGAGGGTCGGGCAATCAGCCCCAGCATTTT.

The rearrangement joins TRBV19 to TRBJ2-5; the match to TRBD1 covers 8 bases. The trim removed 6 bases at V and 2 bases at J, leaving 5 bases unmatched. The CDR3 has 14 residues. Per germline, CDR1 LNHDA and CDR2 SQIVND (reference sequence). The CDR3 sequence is CASRRTGTQETQYF. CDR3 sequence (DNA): TGTGCCAGTAGGCGGACAGGGACGCAAGAGACCCAGTACTTC.

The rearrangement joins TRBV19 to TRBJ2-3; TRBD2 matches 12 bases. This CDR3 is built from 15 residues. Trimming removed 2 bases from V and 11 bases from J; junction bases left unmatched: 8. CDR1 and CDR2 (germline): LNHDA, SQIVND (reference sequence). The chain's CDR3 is CASSIPSGGAGRQYF. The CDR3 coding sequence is TGTGCCAGTAGTATACCTAGCGGGGGGGCGGGTAGGCAGTATTTT.

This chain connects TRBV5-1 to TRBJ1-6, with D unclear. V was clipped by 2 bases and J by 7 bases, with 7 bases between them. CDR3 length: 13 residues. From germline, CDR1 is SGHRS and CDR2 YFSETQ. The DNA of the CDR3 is TGCGCCAGCAGCTTAAGTGAGAATTCACCCCTCCACTTT. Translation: CASSLSENSPLHF. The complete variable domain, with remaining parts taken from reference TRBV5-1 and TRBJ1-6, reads KAGVTQTPRYLIKTRGQQVTLSCSPISGHRSVSWYQQTPGQGLQFLFEYFSETQRNKGNFPGRFSGRQFSNSRSEMNVSTLELGDSALYLCASSLSENSPLHFGNGTRLTVT.